This T cell receptor (beta chain) appears in the sequencing data of a study of blood T cell repertoires in COVID-19. Seattle-derived patients entered the study during active infection and were followed longitudinally. The CDR3 is 16 residues long. The germline V gene has CDR1 KGHSH and CDR2 LQKENI. V lost 3 bases, J lost 5 bases, and 16 bases lay in between. Per the study methods: Quantification of nucleated cells was approximated via reference gene primer amplification. Some clones are missing from TCRdb's copy, which holds only in-frame ones; the method was immunoSEQ multiplex PCR. Clone size and the V and J calls come from that table; the DNA yielded D and trimming. The table records approximately 290,000 clones, around nine tenths of them present only once.

This receptor was taken from a woman aged 25-40 years with COVID-19, enrolled during active disease. The chain has TRBV18 and TRBJ2-2; tentative D call: TRBD1 (5 bases). The sample taken for sequencing was peripheral blood. CDR3 sequence (DNA): TGTGCCAGCTCACCGGTCATGGCAGGGAAGACCGGGGAGCTGTTTTTT. It translates to CASSPVMAGKTGELFF.